This T cell receptor (beta chain) originates from a study of blood T cell repertoires in COVID-19. Sequenced by immunoSEQ multiplex PCR; TCRdb stores in-frame clones only, minus some. Of some 340,000 clones listed, about 86% are singletons. Of note for this clone: The identical CDR3 is also encoded by other nucleotide sequences in the sample.

The receptor was isolated from a young man with active or convalescent COVID-19. Sequenced material: peripheral blood.

CDR3 protein: CASSLTGGTEAFF. The CDR3 nucleotides read TGCGCCAGCAGCTTAACAGGGGGCACTGAAGCTTTCTTT. The chain joins TRBV5-1 to TRBJ1-1; 8 bases align to TRBD1. This CDR3 region has 13 residues. Germline CDR1 reads SGHRS; CDR2 reads YFSETQ. Germline trimming cut 2 bases from V and 4 bases from J; bases unmatched to any gene: 1.